This note documents a single T cell receptor beta chain sequence. The data belong to a study of T cell responses to AZD1222 COVID-19 vaccine. The CDR3 runs to 14 residues. Trimming shortened V by 3 bases and J by 0 bases, and 11 bases separated the two germline ends. Germline V lookup: CDR1 GTSNPN, CDR2 SVGIG (reference sequence). The data were produced by immunoSEQ multiplex PCR, yet TCRdb's version contains in-frame clones alone and is incomplete. The sample includes roughly 100,000 clones, approximately 90% seen only once; the top ten take 2% to 2.5%. Specimen: peripheral blood, collected 28 days after the second AZD1222 dose. The receptor was derived from an adult who received the AZD1222 COVID-19 vaccine. J is TRBJ1-1 and V is TRBV30, with D unresolved. For the CDR3, the DNA is TGTGCCTGGAGGACACGTGGGGTGAACACTGAAGCTTTCTTT. Translating it yields CAWRTRGVNTEAFF.